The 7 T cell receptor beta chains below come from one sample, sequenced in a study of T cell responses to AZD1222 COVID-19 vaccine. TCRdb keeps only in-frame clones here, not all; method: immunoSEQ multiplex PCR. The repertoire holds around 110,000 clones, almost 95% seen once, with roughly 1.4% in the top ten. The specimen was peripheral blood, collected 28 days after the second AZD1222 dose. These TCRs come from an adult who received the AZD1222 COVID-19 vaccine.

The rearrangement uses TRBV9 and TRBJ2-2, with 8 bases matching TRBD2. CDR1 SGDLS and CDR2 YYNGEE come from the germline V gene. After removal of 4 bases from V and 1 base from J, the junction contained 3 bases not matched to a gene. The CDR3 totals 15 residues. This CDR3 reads CASSKLAENTGELFF. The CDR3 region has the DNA TGTGCCAGCAGCAAACTAGCGGAGAACACCGGGGAGCTGTTTTTT.

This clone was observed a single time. The CDR3 reads CSVGGDGYTF. The CDR3 DNA sequence: TGCAGCGTTGGCGGAGATGGCTACACCTTC. The rearrangement joins TRBV29-1 to TRBJ1-2; D call uncertain. This CDR3 has 10 amino acids. V lost 4 bases and J lost 6, with 6 bases in between. Germline CDR1 and CDR2: SQVTM and ANQGSEA.

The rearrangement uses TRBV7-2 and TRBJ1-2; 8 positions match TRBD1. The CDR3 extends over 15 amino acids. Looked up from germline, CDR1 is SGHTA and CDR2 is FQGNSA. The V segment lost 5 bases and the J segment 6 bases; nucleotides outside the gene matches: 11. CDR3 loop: CASSPHRGDINGYTF. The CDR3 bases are TGTGCCAGCAGCCCCCACAGGGGGGATATTAATGGCTACACCTTC.

The DNA for the CDR3 is TGCGCCAGCAGTTCAGACCGCCGCGGCTCTGGGGCCAACGTCCTGACTTTC. Translating it yields CASSSDRRGSGANVLTF. The chain employs TRBV5-1 and TRBJ2-6; D ambiguous. This CDR3 region has 17 residues. Germline CDR1 reads SGHRS; CDR2 reads YFSETQ. The V end was cut by 5 bases, the J end by 0 bases, with 15 bases between. The full variable domain, in which reference TRBV5-1 and TRBJ2-6 provide the parts outside the CDR3, is KAGVTQTPRYLIKTRGQQVTLSCSPISGHRSVSWYQQTPGQGLQFLFEYFSETQRNKGNFPGRFSGRQFSNSRSEMNVSTLELGDSALYLCASSSDRRGSGANVLTFGAGSRLTVL.

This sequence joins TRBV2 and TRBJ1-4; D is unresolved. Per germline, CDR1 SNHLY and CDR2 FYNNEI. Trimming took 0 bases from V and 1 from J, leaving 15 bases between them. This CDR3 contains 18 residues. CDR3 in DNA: TGTGCCAGCAGTGAAGCGGGATTGGTCGGAGAAACTAATGAAAAACTGTTTTTT. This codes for CASSEAGLVGETNEKLFF.

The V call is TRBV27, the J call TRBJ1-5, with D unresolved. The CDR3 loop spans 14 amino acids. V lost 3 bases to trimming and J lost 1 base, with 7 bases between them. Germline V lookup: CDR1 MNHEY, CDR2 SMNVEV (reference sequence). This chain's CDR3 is CASSFSGSNQPQHF. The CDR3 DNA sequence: TGTGCCAGCAGTTTCTCCGGGAGCAATCAGCCCCAGCATTTT.

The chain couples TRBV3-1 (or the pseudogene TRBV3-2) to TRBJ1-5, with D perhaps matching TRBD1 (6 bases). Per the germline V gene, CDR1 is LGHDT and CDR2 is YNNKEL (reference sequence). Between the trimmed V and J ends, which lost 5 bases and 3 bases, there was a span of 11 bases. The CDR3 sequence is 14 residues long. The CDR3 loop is CASSANRANQPQHF. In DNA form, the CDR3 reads TGTGCCAGCAGCGCTAACAGGGCCAATCAGCCCCAGCATTTT.